This TCR beta chain appears in the sequencing data of a study of long-term antiretroviral therapy in people with HIV. The junction had 4 bases not matched to a gene; V was cut back by 1 base and J by 3 bases. The CDR3 length is 14 residues. Germline lookup yields CDR1 SGHDT and CDR2 YYEEEE. It was version v3.0 of the immunoSEQ assay that was run at survey level. Repertoires were generated with immunoSEQ multiplex PCR, while TCRdb's copy carries only in-frame clones and drops some. Among about 25,000 clones listed, just over 90% were seen once. The chain joins TRBV5-6 to TRBJ2-7, with 7 nucleotides matching TRBD2. This TCR derives from a woman between 40 and 50 years old with HIV. This specimen was unsorted PBMCs, taken 7.6 years after starting antiretroviral therapy. CDR3 nucleotide sequence: TGTGCCAGCAGCTTGACCACGGGGGGCTACGAGCAGTACTTC. This sequence encodes CASSLTTGGYEQYF.